These T cell receptor beta chains were read from a single sample in a study of T cell changes during pregnancy in multiple sclerosis. This table comes from immunoSEQ multiplex PCR, and its TCRdb copy is limited to in-frame clones, with some not included. The repertoire holds 45,000 to 60,000 clones, roughly 93% seen once, with around 1.9% in the top ten. This specimen consisted of peripheral blood, obtained in the second trimester of pregnancy. All receptors come from a female donor with multiple sclerosis, enrolled in a pregnancy study. Both conserved end residues are part of each CDR3. The D gene is left open where the match is weak. A row's size may be missing; if present it is once, few, many or a size class.

NA	TRBV5-6	once	TRBJ1-5	16	CASSSRGGQSNQPQHF	TGTGCCAGCAGCTCGAGGGGGGGGCAGAGCAATCAGCCCCAGCATTTT
TRBD2	TRBV5-4	NA	TRBJ2-2	15	CASSFGGSNTGELFF	TGTGCCAGCAGCTTCGGGGGGTCGAACACCGGGGAGCTGTTTTTT
TRBD1	TRBV6-5	NA	TRBJ1-2	15	CASGAGGTGGYGYTF	TGTGCCAGCGGGGCCGGAGGGACAGGGGGATATGGCTACACCTTC
TRBD2	TRBV2	NA	TRBJ2-7	15	CASSEAGLAGGLEYF	TGTGCCAGCAGTGAAGCGGGACTAGCGGGAGGCTTAGAGTACTTC
TRBD2	TRBV11-2	NA	TRBJ2-1	15	CASSRLAGGQGEQFF	TGTGCCAGCAGCCGACTAGCGGGAGGGCAGGGTGAGCAGTTCTTC
NA	TRBV11-3	NA	TRBJ2-7	13	CASSLVGSYEQYF	TGTGCCAGCAGCTTAGTCGGTTCCTACGAGCAGTACTTC
TRBD2	TRBV2	NA	TRBJ2-5	14	CASSSLAGVETQYF	TGTGCCAGCAGTTCTCTAGCGGGAGTAGAGACCCAGTACTTC
TRBD2	TRBV30	NA	TRBJ2-1	17	CAWSSRTGLATYNEQFF	TGTGCCTGGAGTAGCCGAACGGGACTAGCGACTTACAATGAGCAGTTCTTC
NA	TRBV9	once	TRBJ2-3	15	CASSPRGGATDTQYF	TGTGCCAGCAGCCCTCGCGGGGGCGCGACAGATACGCAGTATTTT
NA	TRBV4-3	NA	TRBJ2-7	15	CASSQGTGLIYEQYF	TGCGCCAGCAGCCAAGGTACCGGACTCATCTACGAGCAGTACTTC
NA	TRBV6-1	NA	TRBJ2-7	12	CASRDIAYEQYF	TGTGCCAGTAGGGACATAGCCTACGAGCAGTACTTC
TRBD1	TRBV7-9	NA	TRBJ2-7	16	CASSDARTGDPYEQYF	TGTGCCAGCAGCGACGCTAGGACAGGGGACCCCTACGAGCAGTACTTC
NA	TRBV5-1	NA	TRBJ1-3	14	CASSLWGFGNTIYF	TGCGCCAGCAGCTTGTGGGGCTTTGGAAACACCATATATTTT
NA	TRBV29-1	NA	TRBJ2-5	12	CSVGLAQETQYF	TGCAGCGTCGGGTTAGCCCAAGAGACCCAGTACTTC
TRBD2	TRBV5-1	NA	TRBJ2-7	16	CASSLSLRAGAAEQYF	TGCGCCAGCAGCTTGTCATTGAGGGCGGGAGCGGCCGAGCAGTACTTC
TRBD1	TRBV14	NA	TRBJ1-2	15	CASSQAQGAYYGYTF	TGTGCCAGCAGCCAAGCCCAGGGGGCATACTATGGCTACACCTTC
TRBD1	TRBV19	NA	TRBJ1-5	16	CASRFSGQVVNQPQHF	TGTGCCAGTAGATTCTCGGGACAGGTAGTCAATCAGCCCCAGCATTTT
TRBD2	TRBV5-1	NA	TRBJ2-1	15	CASSSLAGGYNEQFF	TGCGCCAGCAGCTCGCTAGCGGGAGGGTACAATGAGCAGTTCTTC
TRBD2	TRBV19	NA	TRBJ2-7	13	CATATSGSYEQYF	TGTGCCACCGCGACTAGCGGGAGTTACGAGCAGTACTTC
TRBD2	TRBV27	NA	TRBJ2-7	16	CASSFLTSGRLYEQYF	TGTGCCAGCAGCTTCTTGACTAGCGGGAGACTCTACGAGCAGTACTTC
NA	TRBV9	once	TRBJ1-3	15	CASSAVDRTGNTIYF	TGTGCCAGCAGCGCCGTCGACAGGACTGGAAACACCATATATTTT
TRBD2	TRBV30	NA	TRBJ2-5	16	CAWDRGAGGAGETQYF	TGTGCCTGGGACCGGGGAGCGGGAGGGGCTGGAGAGACCCAGTACTTC
TRBD2	TRBV7-6	NA	TRBJ2-7	16	CASSLGTSGTRSEQYF	TGTGCCAGCAGCTTAGGGACTAGCGGTACGCGCAGCGAGCAGTACTTC
TRBD1	TRBV11-3	NA	TRBJ1-2	17	CASSLGALQGRNYGYTF	TGTGCCAGCAGCTTAGGGGCACTACAGGGGCGAAACTATGGCTACACCTTC
TRBD1	TRBV7-2	once	TRBJ2-7	15	CASSLASGQNYEQYF	TGTGCCAGCAGCTTAGCCTCGGGACAGAACTACGAGCAGTACTTC
TRBD2	TRBV7-9	NA	TRBJ2-7	17	CASSSSLAGGRAYEQYF	TGTGCCAGCAGCTCATCACTAGCGGGAGGTCGGGCGTACGAGCAGTACTTC
TRBD2	TRBV13	NA	TRBJ2-1	16	CASSPGGLAGRNEQFF	TGTGCCAGCAGCCCGGGAGGGCTAGCGGGACGTAATGAGCAGTTCTTC
NA	TRBV2	NA	TRBJ2-7	16	CASSGRTELLEPEQYF	TGTGCCAGCAGTGGGAGAACAGAATTACTAGAGCCCGAGCAGTACTTC
NA	TRBV13	NA	TRBJ2-5	14	CASSHRQAEETQYF	TGTGCCAGCAGCCACCGACAGGCAGAAGAGACCCAGTACTTC
NA	TRBV7-9	once	TRBJ2-5	14	CASSLSGYQETQYF	TGTGCCAGCAGCTTAAGCGGGTACCAAGAGACCCAGTACTTC
TRBD1	TRBV9	NA	TRBJ2-7	15	CASSVYGQGLGEQYF	TGTGCCAGCAGCGTATACGGACAGGGATTGGGCGAGCAGTACTTC
NA	TRBV5-4	NA	TRBJ2-7	14	CASSPQGFTYEQYF	TGTGCCAGCAGCCCACAGGGTTTCACCTACGAGCAGTACTTC
TRBD2	TRBV10-1	NA	TRBJ2-3	19	CAGPPRISGRADRTDTQYF	TGCGCCGGCCCCCCCCGAATTAGCGGGAGGGCCGATCGGACAGATACGCAGTATTTT
NA	TRBV6-5	NA	TRBJ2-7	14	CASKDGLSSYEQYF	TGTGCCAGCAAAGACGGACTTAGCTCCTACGAGCAGTACTTC
TRBD2	TRBV5-1	NA	TRBJ2-1	17	CASSLAGTSGRYNEQFF	TGCGCCAGCAGCTTGGCAGGGACTAGCGGGAGGTACAATGAGCAGTTCTTC
TRBD1	TRBV5-8	NA	TRBJ2-3	15	CASSSDRGEADTQYF	TGTGCCAGCAGCTCGGACAGGGGTGAGGCAGATACGCAGTATTTT
TRBD2	TRBV11-3	NA	TRBJ2-6	19	CASSLDHLAGGSGANVLTF	TGTGCCAGCAGCTTAGACCACCTAGCGGGAGGTTCTGGGGCCAACGTCCTGACTTTC
NA	TRBV27	NA	TRBJ2-7	14	CASSPPSGEYEQYF	TGTGCCAGCAGTCCCCCCAGCGGAGAGTACGAGCAGTACTTC
TRBD1	TRBV9	few	TRBJ1-2	13	CASSRTGGDGYTF	TGTGCCAGCAGCCGGACAGGGGGCGATGGCTACACCTTC
NA	TRBV27	NA	TRBJ1-1	14	CASSPTGVGTEAFF	TGTGCCAGCAGCCCGACAGGAGTCGGAACTGAAGCTTTCTTT
NA	TRBV19	NA	TRBJ2-5	14	CASSTRRQVETQYF	TGTGCCAGTAGTACCCGAAGACAGGTAGAGACCCAGTACTTC
TRBD1	TRBV14	few	TRBJ1-4	15	CASSQNQGGNEKLFF	TGTGCCAGCAGCCAGAACCAGGGGGGTAATGAAAAACTGTTTTTT
TRBD1	TRBV6-5	NA	TRBJ1-2	13	CASRPGQVYGYTF	TGTGCCAGCAGACCCGGACAGGTCTATGGCTACACCTTC
NA	TRBV7-2	NA	TRBJ1-1	15	CASSLIVGANTEAFF	TGTGCCAGCAGCTTAATTGTGGGCGCTAACACTGAAGCTTTCTTT
NA	TRBV6-1	NA	TRBJ1-3	17	CASSAYDRTYGGNTIYF	TGTGCCAGCAGTGCTTACGACAGGACATATGGTGGAAACACCATATATTTT
TRBD1	TRBV6-4	NA	TRBJ2-2	14	CASRATGATGELFF	TGTGCCAGCAGGGCGACAGGGGCCACCGGGGAGCTGTTTTTT
TRBD2	TRBV19	NA	TRBJ2-1	16	CASSIRDGSGGNEQFF	TGTGCCAGTAGTATAAGGGATGGGAGCGGGGGCAATGAGCAGTTCTTC
NA	TRBV5-4	once	TRBJ2-7	16	CASSQGIALSSYEQYF	TGTGCCAGCAGCCAGGGGATTGCACTTAGCTCCTACGAGCAGTACTTC
TRBD1	TRBV7-2	NA	TRBJ1-4	14	CASGYGTGDEKLFF	TGTGCCAGCGGATACGGGACAGGGGATGAAAAACTGTTTTTT
NA	TRBV7-7	NA	TRBJ2-7	14	CASSLGPNSYEQYF	TGTGCTAGCAGCTTAGGTCCAAACAGCTACGAGCAGTACTTC
TRBD2	TRBV4-2	NA	TRBJ2-2	18	CASSRKAGTSVDSGELFF	TGTGCCAGCAGCCGCAAGGCCGGGACTAGTGTGGATTCCGGGGAGCTGTTTTTT
NA	TRBV7-2	NA	TRBJ2-1	15	CASSSGPRGHNEQFF	TGTGCCAGCAGCTCCGGCCCCCGAGGGCACAATGAGCAGTTCTTC
TRBD1	TRBV5-1	NA	TRBJ2-7	14	CASSSRGQGGEQYF	TGCGCCAGCAGCTCGCGGGGACAGGGTGGGGAGCAGTACTTC
TRBD2	TRBV6-1	NA	TRBJ2-3	19	CASSAYPGTSGTSTDTQYF	TGTGCCAGCAGTGCCTACCCCGGGACTAGCGGGACTAGCACAGATACGCAGTATTTT